What follows are 28 T cell receptor beta chains derived from one specimen sequenced in a study of cytomegalovirus exposure and HLA in healthy donors (dated 2017 in TCRdb). The protocol used for the library was the immunoSEQ multiplex PCR assay. For the multiplex PCR, a mixture combining 60 forward primers for TCR Vbeta segments and 13 reverse primers for TCR Jbeta segments was used. In TCRdb, the immuneACCESS table is reduced to in-frame sequences with V and J assigned. These tables do not hold every clone; where another copy was compared, an unresolved V gene accounts for under half, and the others remain unexplained. Counted in this sample were about 170,000 clones; around three quarters of them appeared once. 2% to 2.5% of the sample belongs to the ten largest clones. The specimen sequenced was PBMCs. These receptors were collected from a woman younger than 45 in good health and CMV-seropositive.

This chain uses TRBV27 with TRBJ1-5, with 9 nucleotides matching TRBD1. Germline V CDR1 and CDR2: MNHEY, SMNVEV (reference sequence). The CDR3 is made up of 19 amino acids. With V trimmed by 6 bases and J by 0 bases, 15 bases remained unmatched. The CDR3 bases are TGTGCCAGCAGCCCTACAGGGGGCGTCCTGACCCATAGCAATCAGCCCCAGCATTTT. Protein sequence: CASSPTGGVLTHSNQPQHF.

This chain links TRBV29-1 with TRBJ1-4; no definite D call. Trimming took off 6 bases at V and 0 bases at J, with 5 bases between the two ends. Germline-derived CDR1 and CDR2 are SQVTM and ANQGSEA. The CDR3 runs to 12 residues. CDR3 coding DNA: TGCAGCGTCCAGACAACTAATGAAAAACTGTTTTTT. As protein: CSVQTTNEKLFF.

In this sample, this clone turned up a few times. The rearrangement joins TRBV7-6 to TRBJ1-1; no reliable D call. Trimming took 1 base from V and 1 from J, leaving 7 bases between them. The CDR3 has 14 residues. CDR1 and CDR2 (germline): SGHVS, FNYEAQ. CDR3: CASSLGPGNTEAFF. The DNA of the CDR3 is TGTGCCAGCAGCTTAGGACCGGGGAACACTGAAGCTTTCTTT.

This clone has only a few counts. The CDR3 loop reads CASSEVDRGRIGYTF. Written as DNA, the CDR3 is TGCGCCAGCAGTGAGGTCGACAGGGGGCGAATTGGCTACACCTTC. The chain has TRBV10-2 and TRBJ1-2; 10 bases agree with TRBD1. The CDR3 has 15 amino acids. V lost 2 bases and J lost 7; bases outside the gene matches: 7. CDR1 is WSHSY and CDR2 is SAAADI in the germline V gene.

The genes are TRBV10-3 and TRBJ2-5; D not resolved. Trimming took off 6 bases at V and 1 base at J, with 9 bases between the two ends. This CDR3 is built from 13 residues. CDR1 is ENHRY, CDR2 SYGVKD, per germline. In DNA form, the CDR3 reads TGTGCCATCAGCCTGAATAGCCAAGAGACCCAGTACTTC. It encodes CAISLNSQETQYF.

The V gene is TRBV5-1, the J gene TRBJ2-7; 14 nucleotides match TRBD2. Germline V gene data show CDR1 as SGHRS and CDR2 as YFSETQ. With 4 bases clipped from V and 3 bases from J, the junction kept 9 bases outside the gene matches. The CDR3 is 17 amino acids. This chain's CDR3 is CASSPGTSGRKGYEQYF. The CDR3 DNA reads as TGCGCCAGCAGCCCGGGGACTAGCGGGAGAAAAGGCTACGAGCAGTACTTC.

The V and J genes are TRBV7-2 and TRBJ2-5; D remains ambiguous. Deletions cut 1 base from V and 5 bases from J, with 8 bases between. The V gene's germline CDR1 is SGHTA and CDR2 FQGNSA. This CDR3 spans 13 amino acids. CDR3 sequence reads: CASSLDPVETQYF. The CDR3, as DNA: TGTGCCAGCAGCTTAGATCCGGTGGAGACCCAGTACTTC.

In nucleotides, the CDR3 is TGTGCCAGCAGTGACACGGACAGCCCATTTCGGGCTTTCTTT. This translates into CASSDTDSPFRAFF. The rearrangement joins TRBV6-4 to TRBJ1-1; possible D gene TRBD1, 6 bases. The germline CDR1 and CDR2 sequences are MRHNA and SNTAGT. The V end lost 2 bases, the J end lost 11 bases, and 18 bases lay between the germline ends. The CDR3 spans 14 residues.

The genes are TRBV6-1 and TRBJ2-7; 7 nucleotides agree with TRBD1. The trim removed 6 bases at V and 2 bases at J, leaving 4 bases unmatched. The CDR3 is 13 residues long. Germline V CDR1 and CDR2: MNHNS, SASEGT. The CDR3 spells CASSLGTAYEQYF. Written as DNA, the CDR3 is TGTGCCAGCAGCCTAGGGACAGCCTACGAGCAGTACTTC.

The rearrangement links TRBV19 to TRBJ2-2; D ambiguous. From germline, CDR1 is LNHDA and CDR2 SQIVND (reference sequence). The CDR3 is 14 residues long. With 3 bases removed from V and 1 base from J, the gap between germline ends came to 6 bases. The CDR3 sequence: CASSINGNTGELFF. DNA of the CDR3: TGTGCCAGTAGTATTAACGGGAACACCGGGGAGCTGTTTTTT.

This chain joins TRBV5-8 and TRBJ2-5, with D maybe TRBD2 (7 bases). CDR1 is SGHTS, CDR2 YDEGEE, per germline. This CDR3 comprises 14 residues. Between the trimmed V and J ends, which lost 4 bases and 4 bases, there was a span of 14 bases. CDR3 sequence (DNA): TGTGCCAGCAGCCCTAGCGGAGGGGGAGAGACCCAGTACTTC. It is translated as CASSPSGGGETQYF.

This sequence joins TRBV7-8 and TRBJ1-5, with D hard to call. The V gene lost 4 bases and the J gene lost 2 bases, with 15 bases spanning the gap. The CDR3 consists of 16 residues. The V gene's germline CDR1 is SGHVS and CDR2 FQNEAQ. The CDR3, as DNA: TGTGCCAGCAGCTCCCAGCCGGGTGAGGGCAATCAGCCCCAGCATTTT. Its translation: CASSSQPGEGNQPQHF.

V gene TRBV30 combines with J gene TRBJ1-2; D remains ambiguous. V was clipped by 2 bases and J by 4 bases, with 17 bases between them. Per the germline V gene, CDR1 is GTSNPN and CDR2 is SVGIG (reference sequence). The CDR3 runs to 15 residues. CDR3 residues: CAWSRTGRNTYGYTF. The CDR3 DNA reads as TGTGCCTGGAGTCGTACCGGGAGAAACACCTATGGCTACACCTTC.

The V and J genes are TRBV15 and TRBJ1-6; 12 bases fit TRBD1. The CDR3 spans 18 residues. V gave up 2 bases and J gave up 5 bases; unmatched junction bases: 7. The V gene's germline CDR1 is LNHNV and CDR2 YYDKDF (reference sequence). CDR3 coding DNA: TGTGCCACCAGCAGATTAGGGGGACAGGGGGCAAATAATTCACCCCTCCACTTT. It is translated as CATSRLGGQGANNSPLHF.

The genes are TRBV6-6 and TRBJ1-2; TRBD1 aligns across 8 bases. Germline CDR1 and CDR2: MNHNY and SVGAGI (reference sequence). This CDR3 contains 16 residues. Trimming took 5 bases from V and 8 from J; bases not matched to a gene: 16. The CDR3 region has the DNA TGTGCCAGCAGTCCGCCTTCGGACAGGGCCGCTTGGGGCTACACCTTC. It specifies CASSPPSDRAAWGYTF.

The chain combines TRBV7-9 with TRBJ2-3; D might be TRBD2 (5 bases). Germline loops: CDR1 SEHNR, CDR2 FQNEAQ (reference sequence). V shed 5 bases and J shed 2 bases, with 26 bases lying between them. There are 19 residues in the CDR3. The CDR3 DNA reads TGTGCCAGCAGCCCCCAGATCGGGAAGTTTCGGCAGCTCACAGATACGCAGTATTTT. This translates into CASSPQIGKFRQLTDTQYF.

CDR3 in DNA: TGTGCCACCAGCAGAGAGCTAGCGGGGGACACAGATACGCAGTATTTT. As protein: CATSRELAGDTDTQYF. The rearrangement uses TRBV15 and TRBJ2-3, with TRBD2 matching 10 bases. J gave up 2 bases and V 0 bases, and 2 bases lay outside the gene matches. The germline CDR1 and CDR2 sequences are LNHNV and YYDKDF (reference sequence). The CDR3 length is 16 residues.

This rearrangement joins TRBV7-2 to TRBJ2-1; TRBD1 matches at 11 bases. J gave up 8 bases and V 5 bases, and 8 bases lay outside the gene matches. The CDR3 sequence is 15 residues long. The germline gives CDR1 SGHTA, CDR2 FQGNSA. CDR3 DNA sequence: TGTGCCAGCAGCCTTAGGACAGGGGGCGCCGATGAGCAGTTCTTC. Translated, it gives CASSLRTGGADEQFF.

V usage is TRBV29-1 and J usage is TRBJ1-1; D unclear. Germline V gene lookup returns CDR1 SQVTM and CDR2 ANQGSEA. The CDR3 contains 14 residues. V dropped 0 bases and J dropped 5 bases, with 13 bases sitting between them. The DNA for the CDR3 is TGCAGCGTTGAAGATGCTTTACGGAGGACTGAAGCTTTCTTT. Translated: CSVEDALRRTEAFF.

CDR3 DNA: TGTGCCAGCAGTGAAGTCCGGGACTCACACGAGCAGTACTTC. Amino acids: CASSEVRDSHEQYF. The gene calls are TRBV6-1 and TRBJ2-7, with D tentatively TRBD2 (6 bases). The germline gives CDR1 MNHNS, CDR2 SASEGT. CDR3 length: 14 amino acids. The V and J ends lost 1 base and 5 bases respectively, with 12 bases between them.

The CDR3 loop is CASSVRVTGELFF. CDR3 bases: TGTGCCAGCAGTGTGCGCGTCACCGGGGAGCTGTTTTTT. V gene TRBV25-1 combines with J gene TRBJ2-2, with D uncertain. Germline V gives CDR1 MGHDK, CDR2 SYGVNS. The germline V and J ends were trimmed by 4 bases and 4 bases, with 7 bases remaining between them. This CDR3 has 13 residues.

The chain is built from TRBV5-5 and TRBJ1-5; weak D call: TRBD1 (5 bases). V gave up 3 bases and J gave up 6 bases, with 22 bases separating them. Germline loops: CDR1 SGHKS, CDR2 YYEKEE (reference sequence). This CDR3 has 17 residues. Here the CDR3 reads CASSSGDGRALAQPQHF. CDR3 in DNA: TGTGCCAGCAGCTCGGGGGATGGGAGGGCGCTAGCTCAGCCCCAGCATTTT.

This clone was counted only a few times. This chain uses TRBV28 with TRBJ1-6; D not resolved. Germline assignment: CDR1 MDHEN and CDR2 SYDVKM. This CDR3 has 13 amino acids. Trimming left V 5 bases short and J 3 bases short, with 5 bases between. The CDR3 loop is CASSTLYNSPLHF. The CDR3 nucleotides are TGTGCCAGCAGTACTCTCTATAATTCACCCCTCCACTTT.

V usage is TRBV7-2 and J usage is TRBJ1-4; a possible D gene is TRBD1 (6 bases). The ends were cut back, 6 bases at V and 2 bases at J, with 16 bases in the middle. This CDR3 has 16 amino acids. Per the germline V gene, CDR1 is SGHTA and CDR2 is FQGNSA. In DNA form, the CDR3 reads TGTGCCAGCAGAGGGGGACTACTGGGCACTAATGAAAAACTGTTTTTT. It codes for CASRGGLLGTNEKLFF.

The chain is built from TRBV5-4 and TRBJ2-1, with D tentatively TRBD1 (5 bases). The CDR3 is 14 residues long. V was clipped by 4 bases and J by 2 bases, with 10 bases between them. Germline values: CDR1 SGHNT, CDR2 YYREEE (reference sequence). The CDR3 DNA reads TGTGCCAGCAGCAGTACAGGTACCTACAATGAGCAGTTCTTC. Translating it yields CASSSTGTYNEQFF.

This clone was seen a few times. The rearrangement joins TRBV4-1 to TRBJ2-1; 9 bases agree with TRBD2. Germline V gene sequence: CDR1 MGHRA, CDR2 YSYEKL. The CDR3 extends over 17 amino acids. After removal of 0 bases from V and 3 bases from J, the junction contained 6 bases not matched to a gene. For the CDR3, the DNA is TGCGCCAGCAGCCAAGATGAAGAGACTAGCGGCTACAATGAGCAGTTCTTC. Its protein product is CASSQDEETSGYNEQFF.

This sequence joins TRBV6-5 and TRBJ2-2; 8 nucleotides agree with TRBD1. V lost 8 bases to trimming and J lost 7 bases; unmatched junction nucleotides: 9. This CDR3 comprises 14 residues. Germline V gene lookup returns CDR1 MNHEY and CDR2 SVGAGI. CDR3 bases: TGTGCCAGCCGAACCTCAGGGGGCCGCGGGGAGCTGTTTTTT. It is translated as CASRTSGGRGELFF.

The chain carries TRBV5-4 and TRBJ1-3; unclear D gene. Per germline, CDR1 SGHNT and CDR2 YYREEE (reference sequence). Trimming left V 2 bases short and J 0 bases short, with 6 bases between. The CDR3 covers 14 residues. The CDR3 DNA sequence: TGTGCCAGCAGCTTTACAGACTCTGGAAACACCATATATTTT. Encoded protein: CASSFTDSGNTIYF. The entire variable domain, with the rest obtained from reference TRBV5-4 and TRBJ1-3, is as follows: ETGVTQSPTHLIKTRGQQVTLRCSSQSGHNTVSWYQQALGQGPQFIFQYYREEENGRGNFPPRFSGLQFPNYSSELNVNALELDDSALYLCASSFTDSGNTIYFGEGSWLTVV.